This T cell receptor beta chain was sequenced in a study of identifying expanded T cells in peripheral blood. The data were produced by immunoSEQ multiplex PCR, yet TCRdb's version contains in-frame clones alone and is incomplete. The sample contains tens of thousands of clones, roughly 85% of which appear only once. Germline V lookup: CDR1 SEHNR, CDR2 FQNEAQ (reference sequence). V shed 5 bases and J shed 4 bases, with 6 bases lying between them. The CDR3 consists of 11 residues. This clone occurred a few times. Sequencing input: blood. The rearrangement links TRBV7-9 to TRBJ2-7, with unresolved D. This clonotype was sampled from a person aged 18 to 70 in good health. The CDR3 nucleotides read TGTGCCAGCAGCCCCAGGTACGAGCAGTACTTC. Its protein product is CASSPRYEQYF. The variable domain in full, completed from reference TRBV7-9 and TRBJ2-7, reads DTGVSQNPRHKITKRGQNVTFRCDPISEHNRLYWYRQTLGQGPEFLTYFQNEAQLEKSRLLSDRFSAERPKGSFSTLEIQRTEQGDSAMYLCASSPRYEQYFGPGTRLTVT.